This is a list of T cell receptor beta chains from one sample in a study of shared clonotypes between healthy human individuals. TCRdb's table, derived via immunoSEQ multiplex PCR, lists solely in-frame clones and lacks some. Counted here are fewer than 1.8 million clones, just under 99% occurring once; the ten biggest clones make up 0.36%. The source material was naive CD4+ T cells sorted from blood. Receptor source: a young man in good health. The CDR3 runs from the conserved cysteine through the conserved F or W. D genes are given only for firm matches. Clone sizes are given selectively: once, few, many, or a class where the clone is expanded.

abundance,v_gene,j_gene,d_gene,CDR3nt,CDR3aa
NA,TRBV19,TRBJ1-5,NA,TGTGCCAGTGCACAGGGTTTAGAGCAGCCCCAGCATTTT,CASAQGLEQPQHF
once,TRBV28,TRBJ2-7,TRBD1,TGTGCCAGCAGAGAGAATTCGGGACAGGGGACTCCTAGATACGAGCAGTACTTC,CASRENSGQGTPRYEQYF
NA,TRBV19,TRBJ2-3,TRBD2,TGTGCCAGTAGTCTGGGACTAGCCCAAGATACGCAGTATTTT,CASSLGLAQDTQYF
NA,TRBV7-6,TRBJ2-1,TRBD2,TGTGCCAGCAGCTTAGAAGGACTAGCCGTCTACAATGAGCAGTTCTTC,CASSLEGLAVYNEQFF
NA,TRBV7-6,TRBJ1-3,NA,TGTGCCAGCAGCCCGGGAGGGGTCAGCTCTGGAAACACCATATATTTT,CASSPGGVSSGNTIYF
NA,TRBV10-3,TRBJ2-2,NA,TGTGCCATCAGCCCCCAGGGGTACGGGGAGCTGTTTTTT,CAISPQGYGELFF
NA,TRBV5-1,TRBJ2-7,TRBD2,TGCGCCAGCAGCGAGGTGGGGGGACTAGGGAACTTC,CASSEVGGLGNF
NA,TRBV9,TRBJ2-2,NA,TGTGCCAGCAGCGTCGGTGACACCGGGGAGCTGTTTTTT,CASSVGDTGELFF
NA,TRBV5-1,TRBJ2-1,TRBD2,TGCGCCAGCAGCTCGGGACTAGCGGGGCCAAATGAGCAGTTCTTC,CASSSGLAGPNEQFF
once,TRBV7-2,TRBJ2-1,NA,TGTGCCAGCAGCTTAGAAGCGGGTCGTCAGTTCTTC,CASSLEAGRQFF
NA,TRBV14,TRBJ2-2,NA,TGTGCCAGCAGCCAAGACCTTGGCGGGGAGCTGTTTTTT,CASSQDLGGELFF
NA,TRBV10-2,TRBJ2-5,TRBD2,TGCGCCAGCAGTGAGGCTAGCGGGAGAGAGACCCAGTACTTC,CASSEASGRETQYF
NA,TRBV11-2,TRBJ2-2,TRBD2,TGTGCCAGCAGCTTAGTCCGACGGGAGGGATCGAAGTTAGGGGAGCTGTTTTTT,CASSLVRREGSKLGELFF
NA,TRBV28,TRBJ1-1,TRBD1,TGTGCCAGCAGTCTGGACAGGGAAGACACTGAAGCTTTCTTT,CASSLDREDTEAFF
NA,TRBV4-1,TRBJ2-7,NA,TGCGCCAGCAGCCAAGTCGATCGGCCATACGAGCAGTACTTC,CASSQVDRPYEQYF
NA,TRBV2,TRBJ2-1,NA,TGTGCCAGCAGCGACAGGTACAATGAGCAGTTCTTC,CASSDRYNEQFF
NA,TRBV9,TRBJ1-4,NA,TGTGCCAGCAGCGTAATCGGGGCCGGGGATGAAAAACTGTTTTTT,CASSVIGAGDEKLFF
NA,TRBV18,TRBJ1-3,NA,TGTGCCAGCTCACCAGACAAAGGTGCTGGAAACACCATATATTTT,CASSPDKGAGNTIYF
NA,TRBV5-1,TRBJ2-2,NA,TGCGCCAGCAGCTTAAGGGGGAACACCGGGGAGCTGTTTTTT,CASSLRGNTGELFF
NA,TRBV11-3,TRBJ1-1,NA,TGTGCCAGCAGCTTAACAGGGTACACTGAAGCTTTCTTT,CASSLTGYTEAFF
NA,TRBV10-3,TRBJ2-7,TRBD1,TGTGCCATCAGTGCCGGGACAGGGCCACCCTACGAGCAGTACTTC,CAISAGTGPPYEQYF
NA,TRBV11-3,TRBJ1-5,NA,TGTGCCAGCAGCTCACCACAGGGTGTAGGGAATCAGCCCCAGCATTTT,CASSSPQGVGNQPQHF
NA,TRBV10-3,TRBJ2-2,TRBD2,TGTGCCATCAGTGAGCGGCTAGCGGGAGTGACCGGGGAGCTGTTTTTT,CAISERLAGVTGELFF
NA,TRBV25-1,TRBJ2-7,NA,TGTGCCAGCAGTTCCCCTGCCGGGCGCTACGAGCAGTACTTC,CASSSPAGRYEQYF
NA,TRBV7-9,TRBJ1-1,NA,TGTGCCAGCAGCCCGATGACGGGCATCTTGAACACTGAAGCTTTCTTT,CASSPMTGILNTEAFF
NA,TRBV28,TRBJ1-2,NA,TGTGCCACGGGGGCGGTCGGCTACACCTTC,CATGAVGYTF
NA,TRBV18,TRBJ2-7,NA,TGTGCCAGCTCACCTGTGAGAGGGTTACCAGGCGAGCAGTACTTC,CASSPVRGLPGEQYF
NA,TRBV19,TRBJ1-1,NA,TGTGCCAGTAGTACGAGGGGCAAGGGCACTGAAGCTTTCTTT,CASSTRGKGTEAFF
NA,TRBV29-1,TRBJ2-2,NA,TGCAGCGTTGCTGTACTAGAGTACACCGGGGAGCTGTTTTTT,CSVAVLEYTGELFF
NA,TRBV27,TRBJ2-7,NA,TGTGCCAGCAGCCAGGGTCCCGGGGGGCTTTCCTACGAGCAGTACTTC,CASSQGPGGLSYEQYF
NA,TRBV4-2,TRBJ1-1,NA,TGTGCCAGTTCTATGAACACTGAAGCTTTCTTT,CASSMNTEAFF
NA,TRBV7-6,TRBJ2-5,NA,TGTGCCAGCAGCTTATCCCTCAGCCAAGAGACCCAGTACTTC,CASSLSLSQETQYF
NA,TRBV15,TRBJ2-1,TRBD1,TGTGCCACCAGCATTCGACAGGGGGCTCCTAGCGGGTATGAGCAGTTCTTC,CATSIRQGAPSGYEQFF
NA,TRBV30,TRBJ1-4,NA,TGTGCCTGGAGCGGGACGCCAGCAACTAATGAAAAACTGTTTTTT,CAWSGTPATNEKLFF
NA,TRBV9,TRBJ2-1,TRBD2,TGTGCCAGCAGCAAGACTAGCGGATCCTACAATGAGCAGTTCTTC,CASSKTSGSYNEQFF
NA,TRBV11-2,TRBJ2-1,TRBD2,TGTGCCAGCAGCTTCCGGTCTAGGACTAGCGGGTCCTACAATGAGCAGTTCTTC,CASSFRSRTSGSYNEQFF
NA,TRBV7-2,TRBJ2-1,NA,TGTGCCAGCAGCCCGGGACCCTACAATGAGCAGTTCTTC,CASSPGPYNEQFF
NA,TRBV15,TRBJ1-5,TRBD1,TGTGCCACCAGCAGGGAACGCGGGACAGGGGCAAATCAGCCCCAGCATTTT,CATSRERGTGANQPQHF
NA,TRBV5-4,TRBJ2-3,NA,TGTGCCAGCAGCTTGCGTTTCGCAGATACGCAGTATTTT,CASSLRFADTQYF
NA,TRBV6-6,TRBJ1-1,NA,TGTGCCAGCAGTTACTCTCCAGGGTTGAACACTGAAGCTTTCTTT,CASSYSPGLNTEAFF
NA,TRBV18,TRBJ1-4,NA,TGTGCCAGCTCACCGGTCAACAAGGGCGGTGAAAAACTGTTTTTT,CASSPVNKGGEKLFF
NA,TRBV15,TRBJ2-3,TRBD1,TGTGCCACCAGCAGAAGACGACAGGGTAGCACAGATACGCAGTATTTT,CATSRRRQGSTDTQYF
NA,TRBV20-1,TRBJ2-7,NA,TGCAGTGCTCCGGGCCTCTACGAGCAGTACTTC,CSAPGLYEQYF
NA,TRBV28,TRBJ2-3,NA,TGTGCCAGCAGTTTATGGAGCACAGATACGCAGTATTTT,CASSLWSTDTQYF
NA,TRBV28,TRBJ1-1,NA,TGTGCCAGCAGTTTACTCACAGCCGTGAACACTGAAGCTTTCTTT,CASSLLTAVNTEAFF